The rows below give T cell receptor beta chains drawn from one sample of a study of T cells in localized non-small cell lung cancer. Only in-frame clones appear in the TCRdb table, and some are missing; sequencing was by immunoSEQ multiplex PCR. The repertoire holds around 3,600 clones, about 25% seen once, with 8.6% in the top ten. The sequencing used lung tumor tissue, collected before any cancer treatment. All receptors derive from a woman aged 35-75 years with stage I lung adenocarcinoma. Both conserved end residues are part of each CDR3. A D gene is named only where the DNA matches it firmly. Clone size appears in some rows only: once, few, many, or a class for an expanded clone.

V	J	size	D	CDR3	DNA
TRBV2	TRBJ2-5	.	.	CASSGSRETQYF	TGTGCCAGCAGTGGCTCGCGTGAGACCCAGTACTTC
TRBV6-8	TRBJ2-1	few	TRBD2	CAVVGSGRMNEQFF	TGTGCCGTCGTCGGTAGCGGGAGGATGAATGAGCAGTTCTTC
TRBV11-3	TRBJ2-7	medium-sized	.	CASSAWDITYEQYF	TGTGCCAGCAGCGCTTGGGACATAACGTACGAGCAGTACTTC
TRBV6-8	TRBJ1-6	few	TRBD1	CASRAGTGGSSYNSPLHF	TGTGCCAGCAGGGCCGGGACAGGGGGCTCCTCCTATAATTCACCCCTCCACTTT
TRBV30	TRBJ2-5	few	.	CAWSVQRQETQYF	TGTGCCTGGAGTGTCCAGCGGCAAGAGACCCAGTACTTC
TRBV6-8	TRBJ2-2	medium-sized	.	CASSYQSPNTGELFF	TGTGCCAGCAGTTATCAAAGCCCGAACACCGGGGAGCTGTTTTTT
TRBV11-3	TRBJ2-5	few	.	CASSTRTGQETQYF	TGTGCCAGCAGCACTAGGACTGGACAAGAGACCCAGTACTTC
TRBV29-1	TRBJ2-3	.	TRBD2	CSVETAGGDTQYF	TGCAGCGTTGAGACGGCGGGGGGAGATACGCAGTATTTT